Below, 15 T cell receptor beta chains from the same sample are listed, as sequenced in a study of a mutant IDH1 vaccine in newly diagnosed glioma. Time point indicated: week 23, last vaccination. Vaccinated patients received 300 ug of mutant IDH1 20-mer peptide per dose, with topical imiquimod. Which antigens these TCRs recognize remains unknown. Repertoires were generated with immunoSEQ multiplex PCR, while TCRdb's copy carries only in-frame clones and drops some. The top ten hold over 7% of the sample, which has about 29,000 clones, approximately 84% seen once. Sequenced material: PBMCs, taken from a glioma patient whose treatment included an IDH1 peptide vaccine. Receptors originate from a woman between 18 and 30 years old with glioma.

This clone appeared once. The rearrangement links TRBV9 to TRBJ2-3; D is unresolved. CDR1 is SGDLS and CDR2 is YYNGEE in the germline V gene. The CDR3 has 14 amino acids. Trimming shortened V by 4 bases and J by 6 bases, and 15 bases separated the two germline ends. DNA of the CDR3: TGTGCCAGCAGCCCTCGACTGGTTCAGGATACGCAGTATTTT. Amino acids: CASSPRLVQDTQYF.

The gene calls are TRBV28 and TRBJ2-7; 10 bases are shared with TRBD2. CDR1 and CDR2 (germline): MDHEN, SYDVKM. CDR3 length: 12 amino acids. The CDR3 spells CSAGGTSYEQYF. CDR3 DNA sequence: TGTTCAGCGGGAGGGACTTCCTACGAGCAGTACTTC.

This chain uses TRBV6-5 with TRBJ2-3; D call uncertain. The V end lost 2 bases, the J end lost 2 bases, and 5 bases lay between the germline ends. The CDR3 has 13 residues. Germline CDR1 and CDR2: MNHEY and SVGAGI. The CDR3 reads CASSYGFTDTQYF. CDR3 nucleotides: TGTGCCAGCAGTTACGGGTTCACAGATACGCAGTATTTT.

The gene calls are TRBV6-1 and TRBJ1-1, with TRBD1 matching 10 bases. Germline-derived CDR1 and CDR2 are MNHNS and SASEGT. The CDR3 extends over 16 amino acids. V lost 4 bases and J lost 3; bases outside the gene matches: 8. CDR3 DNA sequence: TGTGCCAGCAGTGGGGACAGGGGAGTTTTGGACACTGAAGCTTTCTTT. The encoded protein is CASSGDRGVLDTEAFF.

The CDR3 loop is CASSDYQGINGYTF. The CDR3 bases are TGTGCCAGCAGTGATTACCAGGGGATTAATGGCTACACCTTC. This chain joins TRBV6-1 and TRBJ1-2, with D tentatively TRBD1 (6 bases). The CDR3 sequence is 14 residues long. V lost 3 bases and J 6 bases, leaving 14 bases between the germline ends. Germline V gene sequence: CDR1 MNHNS, CDR2 SASEGT.

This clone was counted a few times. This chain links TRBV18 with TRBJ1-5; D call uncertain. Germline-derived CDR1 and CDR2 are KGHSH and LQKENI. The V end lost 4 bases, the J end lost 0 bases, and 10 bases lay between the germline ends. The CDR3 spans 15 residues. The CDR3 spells CASSLGWYSNQPQHF. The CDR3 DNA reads TGTGCCAGCTCACTTGGTTGGTATAGCAATCAGCCCCAGCATTTT.

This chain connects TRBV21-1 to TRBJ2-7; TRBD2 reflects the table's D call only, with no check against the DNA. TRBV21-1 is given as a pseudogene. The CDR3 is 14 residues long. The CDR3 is CASSKALGPGEQYF. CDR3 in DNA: TGTGCCAGCAGCAAAGCCCTCGGCCCGGGCGAGCAGTACTTC.

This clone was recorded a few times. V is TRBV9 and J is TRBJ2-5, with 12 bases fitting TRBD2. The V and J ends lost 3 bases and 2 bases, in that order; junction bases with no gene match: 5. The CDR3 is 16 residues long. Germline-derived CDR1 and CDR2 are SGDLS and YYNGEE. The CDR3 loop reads CASSGGLAGIQETQYF. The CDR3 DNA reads TGTGCCAGCAGCGGTGGACTAGCGGGGATTCAAGAGACCCAGTACTTC.

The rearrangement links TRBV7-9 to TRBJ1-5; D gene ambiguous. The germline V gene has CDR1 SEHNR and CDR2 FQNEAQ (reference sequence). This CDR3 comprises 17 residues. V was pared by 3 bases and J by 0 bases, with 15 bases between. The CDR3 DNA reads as TGTGCCAGCAGCTTGGTCGGGGTAGGAGGTAGCAATCAGCCCCAGCATTTT. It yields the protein CASSLVGVGGSNQPQHF.

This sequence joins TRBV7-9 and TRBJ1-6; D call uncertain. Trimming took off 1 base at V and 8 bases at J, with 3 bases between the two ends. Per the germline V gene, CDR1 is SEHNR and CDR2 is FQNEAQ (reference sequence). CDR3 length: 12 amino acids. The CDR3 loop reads CASSLEDSPLHF. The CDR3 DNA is TGTGCCAGCAGCTTAGAAGATTCACCCCTCCACTTT.

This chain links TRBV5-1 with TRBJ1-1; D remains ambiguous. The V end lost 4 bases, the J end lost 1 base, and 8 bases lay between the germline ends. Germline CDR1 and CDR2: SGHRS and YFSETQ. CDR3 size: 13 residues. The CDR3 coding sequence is TGCGCCAGCAGCCCCCCTGGGAACACTGAAGCTTTCTTT. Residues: CASSPPGNTEAFF.

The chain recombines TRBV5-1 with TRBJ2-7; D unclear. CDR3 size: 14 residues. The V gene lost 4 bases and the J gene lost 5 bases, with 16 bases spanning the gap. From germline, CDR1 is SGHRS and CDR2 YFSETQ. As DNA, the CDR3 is TGCGCCAGCAGCCCCCGGGTCCATTGGGACGAGCAGTACTTC. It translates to CASSPRVHWDEQYF.

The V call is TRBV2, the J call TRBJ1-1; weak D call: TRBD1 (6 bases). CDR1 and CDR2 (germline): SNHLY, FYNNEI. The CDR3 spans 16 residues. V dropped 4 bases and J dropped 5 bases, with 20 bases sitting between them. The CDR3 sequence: CASSAGADRSGTEAFF. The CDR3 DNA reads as TGTGCCAGCAGTGCAGGGGCCGACCGGTCTGGGACTGAAGCTTTCTTT.

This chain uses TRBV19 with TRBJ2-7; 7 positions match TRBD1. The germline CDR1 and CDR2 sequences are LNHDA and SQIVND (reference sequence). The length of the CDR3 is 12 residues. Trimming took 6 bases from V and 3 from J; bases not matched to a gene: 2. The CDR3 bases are TGTGCCAGTAGCCGGACAGGCTACGAGCAGTACTTC. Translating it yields CASSRTGYEQYF. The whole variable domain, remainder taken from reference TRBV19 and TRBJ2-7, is DGGITQSPKYLFRKEGQNVTLSCEQNLNHDAMYWYRQDPGQGLRLIYYSQIVNDFQKGDIAEGYSVSREKKESFPLTVTSAQKNPTAFYLCASSRTGYEQYFGPGTRLTVT.

This chain's CDR3 is CATEKGMGQPQHF. CDR3 nucleotides: TGTGCCACCGAAAAGGGGATGGGTCAGCCCCAGCATTTT. This chain joins TRBV2 and TRBJ1-5; D may be TRBD1 (5 bases). CDR1 is SNHLY, CDR2 FYNNEI, per germline. V gave up 10 bases and J gave up 6 bases, with 16 bases separating them. The CDR3 totals 13 residues.